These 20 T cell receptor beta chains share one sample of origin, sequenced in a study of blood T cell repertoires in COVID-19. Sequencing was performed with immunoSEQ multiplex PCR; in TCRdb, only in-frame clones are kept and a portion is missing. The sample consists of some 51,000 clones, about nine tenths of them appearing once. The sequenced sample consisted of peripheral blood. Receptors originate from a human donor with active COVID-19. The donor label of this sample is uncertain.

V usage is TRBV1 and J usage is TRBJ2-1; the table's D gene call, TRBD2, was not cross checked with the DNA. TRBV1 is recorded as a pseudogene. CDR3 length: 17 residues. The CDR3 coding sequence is TGCACCAGCAGCCAGGCAAGCGGGGGGTACTCCTACAATGAGCAGTTCTTC. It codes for CTSSQASGGYSYNEQFF.

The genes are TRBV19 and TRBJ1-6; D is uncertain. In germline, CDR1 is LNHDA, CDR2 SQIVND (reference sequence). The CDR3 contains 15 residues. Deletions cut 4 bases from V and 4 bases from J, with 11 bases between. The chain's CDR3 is CASSRQQNYNSPLHF. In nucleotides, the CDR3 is TGTGCCAGTAGTAGACAACAGAATTATAATTCACCCCTCCACTTT. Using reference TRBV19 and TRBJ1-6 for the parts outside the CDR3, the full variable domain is DGGITQSPKYLFRKEGQNVTLSCEQNLNHDAMYWYRQDPGQGLRLIYYSQIVNDFQKGDIAEGYSVSREKKESFPLTVTSAQKNPTAFYLCASSRQQNYNSPLHFGNGTRLTVT.

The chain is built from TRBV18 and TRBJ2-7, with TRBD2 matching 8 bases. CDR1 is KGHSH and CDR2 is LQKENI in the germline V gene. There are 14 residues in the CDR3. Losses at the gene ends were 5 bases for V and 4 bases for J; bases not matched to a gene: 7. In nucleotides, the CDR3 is TGTGCCAGCTCAGCGGAACGGGAGGGGTACGAGCAGTACTTC. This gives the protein CASSAEREGYEQYF.

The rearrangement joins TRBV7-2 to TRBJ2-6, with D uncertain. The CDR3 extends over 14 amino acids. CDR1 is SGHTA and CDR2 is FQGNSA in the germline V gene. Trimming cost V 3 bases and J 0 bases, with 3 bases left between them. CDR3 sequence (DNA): TGTGCCAGCAGCTTGAGCTCTGGGGCCAACGTCCTGACTTTC. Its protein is CASSLSSGANVLTF.

The CDR3 protein is CASSISRGRANAKNIQYF. Written as DNA, the CDR3 is TGTGCCAGTAGTATCAGTCGAGGCAGGGCGAACGCCAAAAACATTCAGTACTTC. The chain joins TRBV19 to TRBJ2-4; TRBD1 is a possible D gene (5 bases). The CDR3 contains 18 residues. CDR1 is LNHDA and CDR2 is SQIVND in the germline V gene (reference sequence). The V end lost 3 bases, the J end lost 1 base, and 19 bases lay between the germline ends. The full variable domain, with the rest looked up from reference TRBV19 and TRBJ2-4, is DGGITQSPKYLFRKEGQNVTLSCEQNLNHDAMYWYRQDPGQGLRLIYYSQIVNDFQKGDIAEGYSVSREKKESFPLTVTSAQKNPTAFYLCASSISRGRANAKNIQYFGAGTRLSVL.

CDR3 in amino acids: CASRPGLAVTGGELFF. In DNA form, the CDR3 reads TGTGCCAGCAGACCGGGACTAGCGGTAACGGGCGGGGAGCTGTTTTTT. The chain joins TRBV4-2 to TRBJ2-2, with 11 bases aligning to TRBD2. The CDR3 totals 16 residues. Losses at the gene ends were 6 bases for V and 7 bases for J; bases not matched to a gene: 10. CDR1 is LGHNA, CDR2 YNFKEQ, per germline.

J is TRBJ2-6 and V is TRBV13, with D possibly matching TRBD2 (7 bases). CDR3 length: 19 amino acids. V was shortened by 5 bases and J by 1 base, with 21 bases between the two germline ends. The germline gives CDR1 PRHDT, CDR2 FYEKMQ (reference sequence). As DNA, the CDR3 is TGTGCCAGCAGCCGGGATTCGGGGGCGCGGGGGTCTGGGGCCAACGTCCTGACTTTC. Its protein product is CASSRDSGARGSGANVLTF.

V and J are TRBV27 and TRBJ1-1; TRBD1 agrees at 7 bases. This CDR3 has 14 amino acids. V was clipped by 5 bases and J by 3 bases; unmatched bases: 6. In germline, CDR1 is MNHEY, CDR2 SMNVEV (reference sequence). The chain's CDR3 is CASSPGGGHTEAFF. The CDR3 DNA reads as TGTGCCAGCAGTCCAGGGGGTGGGCACACTGAAGCTTTCTTT.

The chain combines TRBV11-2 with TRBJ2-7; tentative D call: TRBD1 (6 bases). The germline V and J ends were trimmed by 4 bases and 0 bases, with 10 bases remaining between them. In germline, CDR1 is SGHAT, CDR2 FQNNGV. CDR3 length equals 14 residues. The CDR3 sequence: CASSSRDNSYEQYV. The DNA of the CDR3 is TGTGCCAGCAGCTCCCGGGACAACTCCTACGAGCAGTACGTC.

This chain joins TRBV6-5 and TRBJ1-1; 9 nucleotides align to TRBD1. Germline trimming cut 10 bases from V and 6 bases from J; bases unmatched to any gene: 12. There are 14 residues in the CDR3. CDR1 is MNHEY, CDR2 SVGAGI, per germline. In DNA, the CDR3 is TGTGCCACCCTTGGGACAGGGCCCCTACCTGAAGCTTTCTTT. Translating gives CATLGTGPLPEAFF.

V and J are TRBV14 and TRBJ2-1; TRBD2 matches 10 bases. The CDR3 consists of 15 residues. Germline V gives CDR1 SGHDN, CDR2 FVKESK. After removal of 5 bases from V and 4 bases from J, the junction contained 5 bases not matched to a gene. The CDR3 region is CASSLGTSEYNEQFF. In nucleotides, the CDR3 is TGTGCCAGCAGCTTGGGGACTAGCGAGTACAATGAGCAGTTCTTC.

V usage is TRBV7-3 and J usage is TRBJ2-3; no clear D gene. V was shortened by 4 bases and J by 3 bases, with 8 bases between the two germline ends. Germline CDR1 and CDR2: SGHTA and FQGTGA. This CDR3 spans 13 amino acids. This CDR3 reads CASSSGSTDTQYF. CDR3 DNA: TGTGCCAGCAGCTCTGGTAGTACAGATACGCAGTATTTT.

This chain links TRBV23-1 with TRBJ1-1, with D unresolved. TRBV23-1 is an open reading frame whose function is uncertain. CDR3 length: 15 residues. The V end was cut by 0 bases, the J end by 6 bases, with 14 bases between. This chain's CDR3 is CASSQSTGSQPEAFF. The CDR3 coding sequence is TGCGCCAGCAGTCAATCCACCGGGTCCCAACCTGAAGCTTTCTTT.

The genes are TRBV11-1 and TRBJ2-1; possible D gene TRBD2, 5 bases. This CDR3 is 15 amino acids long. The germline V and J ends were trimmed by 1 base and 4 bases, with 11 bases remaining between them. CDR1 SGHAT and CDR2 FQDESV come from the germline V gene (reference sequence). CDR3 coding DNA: TGTGCCAGCAGCTTAGAAAGCGGAGATTACAATGAGCAGTTCTTC. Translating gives CASSLESGDYNEQFF.

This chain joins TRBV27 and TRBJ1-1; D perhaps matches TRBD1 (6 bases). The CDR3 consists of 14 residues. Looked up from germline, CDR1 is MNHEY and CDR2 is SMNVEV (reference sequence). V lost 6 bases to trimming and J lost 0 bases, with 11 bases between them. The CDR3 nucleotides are TGTGCCAGCAGCCAACAGGGTCTGAACACTGAAGCTTTCTTT. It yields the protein CASSQQGLNTEAFF.

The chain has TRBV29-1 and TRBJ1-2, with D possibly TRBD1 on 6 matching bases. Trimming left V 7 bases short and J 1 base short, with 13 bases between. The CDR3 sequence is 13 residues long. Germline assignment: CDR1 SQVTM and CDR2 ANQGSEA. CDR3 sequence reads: CSALNRVNYGYTF. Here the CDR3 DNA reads TGCAGCGCCCTGAACAGGGTTAACTATGGCTACACCTTC.

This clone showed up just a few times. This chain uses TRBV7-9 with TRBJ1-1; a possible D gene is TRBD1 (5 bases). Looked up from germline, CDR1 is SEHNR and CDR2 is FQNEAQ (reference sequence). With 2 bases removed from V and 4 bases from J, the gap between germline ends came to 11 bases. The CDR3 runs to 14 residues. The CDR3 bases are TGTGCCAGCAGCTTACAACAGGCCGGCACTGAAGCTTTCTTT. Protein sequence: CASSLQQAGTEAFF. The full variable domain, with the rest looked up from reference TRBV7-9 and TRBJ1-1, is DTGVSQNPRHKITKRGQNVTFRCDPISEHNRLYWYRQTLGQGPEFLTYFQNEAQLEKSRLLSDRFSAERPKGSFSTLEIQRTEQGDSAMYLCASSLQQAGTEAFFGQGTRLTVV.

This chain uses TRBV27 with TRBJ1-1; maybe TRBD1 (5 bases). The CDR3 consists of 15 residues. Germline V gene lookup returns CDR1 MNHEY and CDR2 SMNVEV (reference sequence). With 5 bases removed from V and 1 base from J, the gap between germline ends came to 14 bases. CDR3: CASSPLGTGNTEAFF. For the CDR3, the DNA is TGTGCCAGCAGTCCACTGGGGACTGGGAACACTGAAGCTTTCTTT.

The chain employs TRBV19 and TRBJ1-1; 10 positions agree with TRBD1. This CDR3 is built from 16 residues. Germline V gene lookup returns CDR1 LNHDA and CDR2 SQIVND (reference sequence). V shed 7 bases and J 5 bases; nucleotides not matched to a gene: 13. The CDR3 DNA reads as TGTGCCAGTACCGCAGGGGACAGGGGTCGAGGAACTGAAGCTTTCTTT. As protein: CASTAGDRGRGTEAFF.

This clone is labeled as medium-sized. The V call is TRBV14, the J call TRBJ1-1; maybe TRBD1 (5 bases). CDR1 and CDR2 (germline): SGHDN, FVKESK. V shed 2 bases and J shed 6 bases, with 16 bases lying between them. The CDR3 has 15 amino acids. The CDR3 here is CASSQRRGEIPEAFF. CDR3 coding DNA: TGTGCCAGCAGCCAAAGGAGGGGCGAGATCCCTGAAGCTTTCTTT.